Presented here are 17 T cell receptor beta chains from one specimen sequenced in a study of T cells in Graves' hyperthyroidism and ophthalmopathy. Regions amplified from RNA transcripts were the TCR beta CDR3 regions. RT-PCR in the first round (using the HTBI primer set) targeted the TCR CDR3. TCRdb recomputed calls from the multiplex PCR reads with MiXCR, one row per CDR3 protein. The sample contains about 260,000 distinct CDR3 sequences, around 15% of which appear only once. Sequencing used blood. Every receptor here comes from a young woman with Graves' ophthalmopathy.

This clonotype has ten or more counts. Germline is not matched at one junction end, which may reflect a read error. J is TRBJ2-1 and V is TRBV20-1; perhaps TRBD2 as D (5 bases). Germline lookup yields CDR1 DFQATT and CDR2 SNEGSKA (reference sequence). The CDR3 consists of 14 residues. The CDR3 loop reads CSVRGGGSYNEQFF. CDR3 DNA: TGCAGTGTTAGAGGAGGCGGCTCCTACAATGAGCAGTTCTTC.

This clonotype has at least ten counts. J is TRBJ2-5 and V is TRBV30; D uncertain. Per the germline V gene, CDR1 is GTSNPN and CDR2 is SVGIG (reference sequence). V gave up 0 bases and J gave up 3 bases, with 14 bases separating them. This CDR3 comprises 15 residues. The CDR3 region is CAWSVYREVEETQYF. The CDR3, as DNA: TGTGCCTGGAGTGTATATCGAGAAGTAGAAGAGACCCAGTACTTC.

This clonotype was counted many times. The chain recombines TRBV20-1 with TRBJ2-7; D not certain. Germline V gene sequence: CDR1 DFQATT, CDR2 SNEGSKA (reference sequence). V shed 2 bases and J shed 3 bases, with 17 bases lying between them. This CDR3 is built from 15 residues. CDR3 amino acids: CSARNLGDTIYEQYF. The CDR3 DNA is TGCAGTGCTAGAAATCTTGGGGATACCATCTACGAGCAGTACTTC.

This clonotype was seen at least ten times. The V and J genes are TRBV3-1 and TRBJ2-7; 7 nucleotides align to TRBD2. This CDR3 has 15 residues. Germline loops: CDR1 LGHDT, CDR2 YNNKEL (reference sequence). The J segment lost 3 bases and the V segment lost 4 bases, leaving 9 bases of the junction unmatched. The CDR3 here is CASSPSLTSNYEQYF. The CDR3 DNA sequence: TGTGCCAGCAGCCCCTCCTTGACTAGCAACTACGAGCAGTACTTC.

This clonotype has ten or more counts. The CDR3: CASSLDRTAILGTYEQYF. In nucleotides, the CDR3 is TGCGCCAGCAGCTTGGATCGTACGGCCATTCTAGGAACCTACGAGCAGTACTTC. The chain couples TRBV5-1 to TRBJ2-7; D remains unclear. Trimming removed 0 bases at V and 2 bases at J, with 21 bases between. The germline CDR1 and CDR2 sequences are SGHRS and YFSETQ. The CDR3 runs 18 residues. The full variable domain, in which reference TRBV5-1 and TRBJ2-7 provide the parts outside the CDR3, is KAGVTQTPRYLIKTRGQQVTLSCSPISGHRSVSWYQQTPGQGLQFLFEYFSETQRNKGNFPGRFSGRQFSNSRSEMNVSTLELGDSALYLCASSLDRTAILGTYEQYFGPGTRLTVT.

This clonotype occurred many times. The rearrangement links TRBV3-1 to TRBJ2-4, with TRBD2 matching 8 bases. Germline CDR1 and CDR2: LGHDT and YNNKEL (reference sequence). J gave up 3 bases and V 0 bases, and 10 bases lay outside the gene matches. The CDR3 has 18 amino acids. The CDR3 bases are TGTGCCAGCAGCCAAGATGGCGGGGGGTTCGGGGACAAAAACATTCAGTACTTC. Amino acids: CASSQDGGGFGDKNIQYF.

There are many counts of this clonotype. The chain carries TRBV18 and TRBJ1-2; D remains ambiguous. CDR1 is KGHSH and CDR2 is LQKENI in the germline V gene. The CDR3 totals 13 residues. The ends were cut back, 4 bases at V and 7 bases at J, with 13 bases in the middle. CDR3 nucleotides: TGTGCCAGCTCACGAGACCCCTCCGTTGGCTACACCTTC. It is translated as CASSRDPSVGYTF.

The CDR3 nucleotides are TGTGCCAGCAGCTCGACGGGACTGTACAATGAGCAGTTCTTC. Its translation: CASSSTGLYNEQFF. The chain recombines TRBV11-3 with TRBJ2-1; tentatively, D is TRBD2 (6 bases). The CDR3 spans 14 residues. The V end was cut by 4 bases, the J end by 4 bases, with 11 bases between. Germline-derived CDR1 and CDR2 are SGHNT and YENEEA.

At least ten counts were recorded for this clonotype. The CDR3 bases are TGTGCCAGCAGCCGAGCGGAGCTGGACTACAATGAGCAGTTCTTC. The encoded protein is CASSRAELDYNEQFF. The chain combines TRBV7-2 with TRBJ2-1; D perhaps matches TRBD2 (5 bases). V was cut by 5 bases and J by 3 bases, with 14 bases left in between. The CDR3 is 15 amino acids. The V gene's germline CDR1 is SGHTA and CDR2 FQGNSA.

This clonotype was observed at least ten times. The chain combines TRBV6-2 or TRBV6-3 with TRBJ2-1; 7 bases fit TRBD1. V trimming: 4 bases; J trimming: 6 bases; junction bases outside the gene matches: 9. Germline lookup yields CDR1 MNHEY and CDR2 SVGEGT. This CDR3 region has 15 residues. The chain's CDR3 is CASSSLRGRINEQFF. The CDR3 coding sequence is TGTGCCAGCAGTTCCCTAAGGGGGCGGATCAATGAGCAGTTCTTC.

In its sample, this clonotype was seen many times. V and J are TRBV5-1 and TRBJ1-1; no definite D call. V lost 2 bases to trimming and J lost 3 bases, with 8 bases between them. The CDR3 runs 13 residues. Germline lookup yields CDR1 SGHRS and CDR2 YFSETQ. CDR3 sequence reads: CASSLSPDTEAFF. The CDR3 DNA reads as TGCGCCAGCAGCTTAAGTCCGGACACTGAAGCTTTCTTT.

This clonotype was picked up many times. The chain has TRBV20-1 and TRBJ2-5; 8 nucleotides line up with TRBD1. J lost 5 bases, V lost 6 bases, and 11 bases had no gene match. The CDR3 runs to 14 residues. Germline V gene lookup returns CDR1 DFQATT and CDR2 SNEGSKA (reference sequence). CDR3 loop: CSAPRTGYFETQYF. As DNA, the CDR3 is TGCAGTGCCCCCCGGACAGGGTATTTCGAGACCCAGTACTTC.

This clonotype was counted ten times or more. The gene calls are TRBV11-2 and TRBJ2-3; D possibly corresponds to TRBD2 (6 bases). The length of the CDR3 is 15 residues. Germline CDR1 reads SGHAT; CDR2 reads FQNNGV. The V gene lost 7 bases and the J gene lost 6 bases, with 20 bases spanning the gap. The DNA for the CDR3 is TGTGCCAGCACCAACCGAGGGTGGGGGGAGGATACGCAGTATTTT. Its protein product is CASTNRGWGEDTQYF.

The CDR3 sequence is CASSQGGTSSGANVLTF. The CDR3 nucleotides read TGTGCCAGCAGCCAAGGTGGGACCAGCTCTGGGGCCAACGTCCTGACTTTC. The V and J genes are TRBV4-2 and TRBJ2-6; D tentatively reads TRBD1 or TRBD2 (5 bases each). The germline gives CDR1 LGHNA, CDR2 YNFKEQ. CDR3 size: 17 residues. Trimming shortened V by 1 base and J by 0 bases, and 10 bases separated the two germline ends.

The sample holds many counts of this clonotype. The rearrangement links TRBV6-1 to TRBJ2-1; unclear D gene. The CDR3 covers 15 residues. The V gene lost 4 bases and the J gene lost 7 bases, with 17 bases spanning the gap. Germline loops: CDR1 MNHNS, CDR2 SASEGT. The CDR3 reads CASSGADWFWNEQFF. In DNA, the CDR3 is TGTGCCAGCAGTGGGGCCGACTGGTTCTGGAATGAGCAGTTCTTC.

Remarks on this clonotype: A much larger clone lies one base from this, so it may be a read error. This chain connects TRBV28 to TRBJ1-4; D gene ambiguous. The CDR3 spans 17 residues. Germline CDR1 reads MDHEN; CDR2 reads SYDVKM. The DNA for the CDR3 is TGTGCCAGCAGTTTTTTGAACGCGGTCGCAACTAATGGAAAACTGTTTTTT. This encodes CASSFLNAVATNGKLFF.

The chain has TRBV7-9 and TRBJ2-3; 12 positions match TRBD2. CDR1 is SEHNR and CDR2 is FQNEAQ in the germline V gene (reference sequence). CDR3 length: 17 amino acids. V gave up 2 bases and J gave up 6 bases; unmatched junction bases: 9. Here the CDR3 reads CASSLRLAGGPWDTQYF. CDR3 coding DNA: TGTGCCAGCAGCTTACGGCTAGCGGGAGGGCCATGGGATACGCAGTATTTT.